Listed here are 32 T cell receptor beta chains from one sample, sequenced in a study of memory CD4+ T cells and cytomegalovirus serostatus. The sort gate was single viable CD3+CD4+CD8-CD45RO+ cells for memory CD4+ T cells. TCRdb's table, derived via immunoSEQ multiplex PCR, lists solely in-frame clones and lacks some. The table includes roughly 60,000 clones, roughly 81% detected once. The sequenced sample consisted of memory CD4+ T cells from blood. Receptor source: an adult in good health and CMV-seronegative.

The CDR3 is CAAASGGGGNTIYF. DNA of the CDR3: TGTGCCGCAGCCTCGGGGGGAGGGGGAAACACCATATATTTT. V is TRBV6-1 and J is TRBJ1-3, with D maybe TRBD1 (5 bases). Trimming cost V 11 bases and J 4 bases, with 18 bases left between them. The germline CDR1 and CDR2 sequences are MNHNS and SASEGT. The CDR3 totals 14 residues.

The chain joins TRBV6-5 to TRBJ2-1; 7 bases line up with TRBD1. Germline CDR1 MNHEY, CDR2 SVGAGI. This CDR3 is built from 15 residues. Trimming took 0 bases from V and 6 from J; bases not matched to a gene: 5. In nucleotides, the CDR3 is TGTGCCAGCAGTTACTCTTTACAGGGGCTCAATGAGCAGTTCTTC. Residues: CASSYSLQGLNEQFF.

This chain joins TRBV28 and TRBJ1-1; 7 bases align to TRBD1. This CDR3 is 14 amino acids long. Per the germline V gene, CDR1 is MDHEN and CDR2 is SYDVKM. V gave up 4 bases and J gave up 7 bases; unmatched junction bases: 9. The DNA for the CDR3 is TGTGCCAGCAGTTCCCCGACAGGGTCGGTTGAAGCTTTCTTT. It is translated as CASSSPTGSVEAFF. Combining the CDR3 with reference TRBV28 and TRBJ1-1 gives the whole variable domain DVKVTQSSRYLVKRTGEKVFLECVQDMDHENMFWYRQDPGLGLRLIYFSYDVKMKEKGDIPEGYSVSREKKERFSLILESASTNQTSMYLCASSSPTGSVEAFFGQGTRLTVV.

The chain uses TRBV7-6 and TRBJ1-1; D gene uncertain. The germline V gene encodes CDR1 SGHVS and CDR2 FNYEAQ. Deletions cut 4 bases from V and 4 bases from J, with 16 bases between. This CDR3 has 15 amino acids. CDR3 DNA: TGTGCCAGCAGCTCCAGCAAGTGGGCGAGCACTGAAGCTTTCTTT. This gives the protein CASSSSKWASTEAFF.

This chain joins TRBV14 and TRBJ2-2; 8 bases align to TRBD2. The CDR3 extends over 16 amino acids. CDR1 is SGHDN and CDR2 is FVKESK in the germline V gene. Unmatched junction bases numbered 8, after V lost 5 bases and J lost 3 bases. The CDR3: CASSTREAGYTGELFF. CDR3 nucleotide sequence: TGTGCCAGCAGCACGCGGGAGGCCGGGTACACCGGGGAGCTGTTTTTT.

The chain uses TRBV7-2 and TRBJ1-2; TRBD1 agrees at 7 bases. This CDR3 has 15 amino acids. Germline V CDR1 and CDR2: SGHTA, FQGNSA. With 2 bases clipped from V and 7 bases from J, the junction kept 10 bases outside the gene matches. The CDR3 protein is CASSLSRLTGTGYTF. CDR3 coding DNA: TGTGCCAGCAGCTTATCTCGCCTGACAGGGACTGGCTACACCTTC.

The chain has TRBV6-5 and TRBJ2-1; possible D gene TRBD1, 5 bases. The germline gives CDR1 MNHEY, CDR2 SVGAGI. V was pared by 0 bases and J by 6 bases, with 12 bases between. CDR3 size: 15 residues. The CDR3 DNA reads TGTGCCAGCAGTTACTCTACAGGCTCGATCAATGAGCAGTTCTTC. Translated: CASSYSTGSINEQFF.

The chain is built from TRBV23-1 and TRBJ2-7; D remains unclear. TRBV23-1 is filed as an ORF, its function uncertain. The ends were cut back, 11 bases at V and 6 bases at J, with 14 bases in the middle. The CDR3 has 11 residues. CDR3 DNA sequence: TGCGCCCCGACCCCTTTGGCCGAGCAGTACTTC. Protein: CAPTPLAEQYF.

V and J are TRBV5-1 and TRBJ2-7, with 7 bases aligning to TRBD1. The germline CDR1 and CDR2 sequences are SGHRS and YFSETQ. V was clipped by 3 bases and J by 5 bases; unmatched bases: 5. The CDR3 is 13 amino acids. The CDR3 sequence is CASSSQGFNEQYF. The CDR3 DNA reads as TGCGCCAGCAGCTCACAGGGGTTCAACGAGCAGTACTTC.

The chain employs TRBV14 and TRBJ1-1; D may be TRBD1 (6 bases). The CDR3 totals 15 residues. The V and J ends lost 4 bases and 4 bases respectively, with 16 bases between them. CDR1 SGHDN and CDR2 FVKESK come from the germline V gene. The CDR3 protein is CASSPTGKVGTEAFF. The CDR3 DNA sequence: TGTGCCAGCAGCCCAACAGGGAAAGTAGGCACTGAAGCTTTCTTT.

This clone was counted a few times. The J gene is TRBJ2-5, the V gene TRBV27; 7 bases line up with TRBD2. The J segment lost 2 bases and the V segment lost 8 bases, leaving 8 bases of the junction unmatched. Per the germline V gene, CDR1 is MNHEY and CDR2 is SMNVEV (reference sequence). This CDR3 spans 14 amino acids. The CDR3 loop reads CASSGRVAQETQYF. As DNA, the CDR3 is TGTGCCAGCTCGGGGAGGGTTGCGCAAGAGACCCAGTACTTC.

CDR3: CASSPTGAEYNEQFF. CDR3 in DNA: TGTGCCAGCAGTCCTACAGGGGCCGAATACAATGAGCAGTTCTTC. This chain connects TRBV7-3 to TRBJ2-1, with TRBD1 matching 7 bases. V gave up 6 bases and J gave up 4 bases; unmatched junction bases: 9. Germline lookup yields CDR1 SGHTA and CDR2 FQGTGA. CDR3 length: 15 amino acids.

V usage is TRBV18 and J usage is TRBJ1-1, with D perhaps matching TRBD1 (6 bases). Deletions cut 0 bases from V and 1 base from J, with 15 bases between. The length of the CDR3 is 17 residues. CDR1 and CDR2 (germline): KGHSH, LQKENI. Here the CDR3 DNA reads TGTGCCAGCTCACCACCGGGTTCAGGGGCCGCGAACACTGAAGCTTTCTTT. Its protein product is CASSPPGSGAANTEAFF.

The table lists this clone with a few counts. The chain recombines TRBV28 with TRBJ2-7; D not certain. Germline-derived CDR1 and CDR2 are MDHEN and SYDVKM. V gave up 7 bases and J gave up 2 bases, with 18 bases separating them. CDR3 length: 15 amino acids. Here the CDR3 DNA reads TGTGCCAGCACCCCCACGCGCATAATTACCTACGAGCAGTACTTC. Translation: CASTPTRIITYEQYF.

This clone has just one count. The rearrangement joins TRBV7-8 to TRBJ1-2, with a weak D call TRBD1 (5 bases). This CDR3 is 14 amino acids long. Germline assignment: CDR1 SGHVS and CDR2 FQNEAQ. Trimming stripped 0 bases from V and 4 bases from J, with 9 bases between. The DNA for the CDR3 is TGTGCCAGCAGCTTAGCGGGGACCACCTATGGCTACACCTTC. This codes for CASSLAGTTYGYTF.

The chain combines TRBV30 with TRBJ2-7; 7 bases fit TRBD2. Germline V gene sequence: CDR1 GTSNPN, CDR2 SVGIG (reference sequence). J was trimmed by 4 bases and V by 5 bases; bases with no gene match: 11. This CDR3 has 14 residues. CDR3 residues: CAWDPGEGIYEQYF. CDR3 nucleotides: TGTGCCTGGGACCCCGGGGAGGGAATTTACGAGCAGTACTTC.

This clone came up a few times. CDR3 bases: TGTGCCAGCTCACCCTACATCCTAGAGGAGAACACTGAAGCTTTCTTT. Its translation: CASSPYILEENTEAFF. The chain joins TRBV18 to TRBJ1-1; D is uncertain. Germline V gene data show CDR1 as KGHSH and CDR2 as LQKENI. The V gene lost 3 bases and the J gene lost 1 base, with 15 bases spanning the gap. This CDR3 spans 16 amino acids.

The chain is built from TRBV29-1 and TRBJ1-5; the D is unclear. The CDR3 is made up of 13 amino acids. CDR1 is SQVTM and CDR2 is ANQGSEA in the germline V gene. V dropped 7 bases and J dropped 4 bases, with 14 bases sitting between them. The CDR3 sequence is CSAAEAMNQPQHF. For the CDR3, the DNA is TGCAGCGCAGCTGAGGCAATGAATCAGCCCCAGCATTTT.

This sequence joins TRBV5-1 and TRBJ2-5; D is perhaps TRBD1 (6 bases). Between the trimmed V and J ends, which lost 0 bases and 5 bases, there was a span of 20 bases. Germline CDR1 and CDR2: SGHRS and YFSETQ. CDR3 size: 17 residues. CDR3 nucleotide sequence: TGCGCCAGCAGCTTGGATCAACGACAGGTTATCGGGGAGACCCAGTACTTC. It encodes CASSLDQRQVIGETQYF.

The chain has TRBV9 and TRBJ1-1; TRBD1 agrees at 8 bases. V shed 0 bases, J shed 3 bases, and the junction held 4 bases outside the gene matches. The CDR3 is made up of 15 amino acids. Per the germline V gene, CDR1 is SGDLS and CDR2 is YYNGEE. CDR3 coding DNA: TGTGCCAGCAGCGTAGGGAGCAGGGGGCACACTGAAGCTTTCTTT. This sequence encodes CASSVGSRGHTEAFF.

This rearrangement joins TRBV5-1 to TRBJ2-1, with D unresolved. Germline assignment: CDR1 SGHRS and CDR2 YFSETQ. This CDR3 has 12 residues. Trimming left V 5 bases short and J 7 bases short, with 10 bases between. CDR3 protein: CASSTGRNEQFF. DNA of the CDR3: TGCGCCAGCAGTACCGGCAGGAATGAGCAGTTCTTC.

This chain connects TRBV5-5 to TRBJ1-2; 8 bases fit TRBD1. Per the germline V gene, CDR1 is SGHKS and CDR2 is YYEKEE (reference sequence). V was pared by 0 bases and J by 5 bases, with 6 bases of the junction left unmatched. The CDR3 contains 15 residues. CDR3 amino acids: CASSLEQGAGYGYTF. Written as DNA, the CDR3 is TGTGCCAGCAGCTTGGAGCAGGGGGCGGGATATGGCTACACCTTC.

This chain joins TRBV14 and TRBJ2-7, with D possibly being TRBD2 (6 bases). V was shortened by 2 bases and J by 4 bases, with 15 bases between the two germline ends. The CDR3 consists of 15 residues. Germline V lookup: CDR1 SGHDN, CDR2 FVKESK. CDR3 amino acids: CASSQKGAAGYEQYF. The CDR3 DNA is TGTGCCAGCAGCCAAAAAGGGGCGGCGGGATACGAGCAGTACTTC.

This clone was seen a handful of times. This chain uses TRBV6-5 with TRBJ1-2; 11 bases match TRBD1. The V and J ends lost 0 bases and 7 bases, in that order; junction bases with no gene match: 4. From germline, CDR1 is MNHEY and CDR2 SVGAGI. The CDR3 spans 15 residues. CDR3 bases: TGTGCCAGCAGTTACTCGGACAGGGGGCTTGGTGGCTACACCTTC. Its protein is CASSYSDRGLGGYTF.

The chain has TRBV15 and TRBJ2-1; D is perhaps TRBD1 or TRBD2 (5 bases each). Germline lookup yields CDR1 LNHNV and CDR2 YYDKDF (reference sequence). V dropped 6 bases and J dropped 9 bases, with 21 bases sitting between them. This CDR3 spans 15 amino acids. The CDR3 loop reads CATSGGRGRWSEQFF. In DNA, the CDR3 is TGTGCCACCAGTGGGGGACGGGGCCGGTGGAGTGAGCAGTTCTTC.

This chain's CDR3 is CASTPRGTSGISTDTQYF. Written as DNA, the CDR3 is TGCGCCAGCACCCCTAGAGGGACTAGCGGGATATCCACAGATACGCAGTATTTT. The chain is built from TRBV10-2 and TRBJ2-3; 13 bases fit TRBD2. The V gene end was trimmed by 7 bases and the J gene end by 2 bases; junction bases not matched to a gene: 12. Germline CDR1 and CDR2: WSHSY and SAAADI. The CDR3 extends over 18 amino acids.

This rearrangement joins TRBV7-3 to TRBJ2-6; D might be TRBD1 or TRBD2, each matching 5 bases. Germline V gives CDR1 SGHTA, CDR2 FQGTGA. Trimming left V 4 bases short and J 2 bases short, with 12 bases between. The CDR3 contains 16 residues. CDR3 sequence reads: CASSSSGTPGANVLTF. CDR3 bases: TGTGCCAGCAGCTCCTCCGGGACCCCTGGGGCCAACGTCCTGACTTTC.

The rearrangement uses TRBV12-5 and TRBJ1-2, with D maybe TRBD1 (6 bases). The ends were cut back, 1 base at V and 7 bases at J, with 10 bases in the middle. Germline V lookup: CDR1 LGHNT, CDR2 FRNRAP. The CDR3 is 13 residues long. Written as DNA, the CDR3 is TGTGCTAGTGGTTTGGAGGACAGCGGTGGCTACACCTTC. Residues: CASGLEDSGGYTF.

This rearrangement joins TRBV18 to TRBJ2-7; a weak D match, TRBD2 (6 bases). Germline assignment: CDR1 KGHSH and CDR2 LQKENI. This CDR3 comprises 13 residues. Trimming removed 4 bases at V and 6 bases at J, with 13 bases between. The CDR3 region is CASSQDLGGEQYF. CDR3 sequence (DNA): TGTGCCAGCTCACAAGATCTGGGAGGCGAGCAGTACTTC.

This rearrangement joins TRBV18 to TRBJ2-3; perhaps TRBD2 as D (6 bases). This CDR3 region has 15 residues. V was trimmed by 1 base and J by 1 base, leaving 9 bases between them. Germline V lookup: CDR1 KGHSH, CDR2 LQKENI. The CDR3 sequence: CASSPLQRGTDTQYF. CDR3 nucleotide sequence: TGTGCCAGCTCACCACTACAGCGGGGCACAGATACGCAGTATTTT.

The chain joins TRBV19 to TRBJ1-1; TRBD1 matches at 8 bases. V trimming: 6 bases; J trimming: 1 base; junction bases outside the gene matches: 10. This CDR3 comprises 16 residues. Germline V gene lookup returns CDR1 LNHDA and CDR2 SQIVND (reference sequence). In nucleotides, the CDR3 is TGTGCCAGTAGCCTCGATGACAGGGGAAAGAACACTGAAGCTTTCTTT. Residues: CASSLDDRGKNTEAFF.

Concerning this clone: A read error may account for a junction end that differs from germline. This chain uses TRBV29-1 with TRBJ1-1, with TRBD1 as a possible D gene (6 bases). The CDR3 has 12 residues. Germline loops: CDR1 SQVTM, CDR2 ANQGSEA. CDR3 residues: CSAEQGNTEAFF. The CDR3, as DNA: TGCAGCGCTGAACAGGGAAACACTGAAGCTTTCTTT. Full variable domain (outside the CDR3, taken from reference TRBV29-1 and TRBJ1-1): SAVISQKPSRDICQRGTSLTIQCQVDSQVTMMFWYRQQPGQSLTLIATANQGSEATYESGFVIDKFPISRPNLTFSTLTVSNMSPEDSSIYLCSAEQGNTEAFFGQGTRLTVV.